What follows are 8 T cell receptor beta chains derived from one specimen sequenced in a study of blood T cell repertoires in COVID-19. The repertoire was sequenced with immunoSEQ multiplex PCR; TCRdb's copy has only in-frame clones and lacks some. The repertoire holds some 260,000 clones, more than 65% seen once, with around 2.9% in the top ten. The sample comprised peripheral blood. The source is a woman under 30 with acute or convalescent COVID-19.

This rearrangement joins TRBV11-3 to TRBJ2-1; D is perhaps TRBD2 (5 bases). Germline CDR1 and CDR2: SGHNT and YENEEA. Trimming took 5 bases from V and 8 from J, leaving 10 bases between them. The CDR3 runs 12 residues. This CDR3 is CASSRTGYEQFF. The CDR3 bases are TGTGCCAGCAGCCGGACGGGGTATGAGCAGTTCTTC.

This clone was recorded a few times. The chain is built from TRBV9 and TRBJ2-1; D possibly corresponds to TRBD1 (6 bases). Germline CDR1 and CDR2: SGDLS and YYNGEE. V gave up 4 bases and J gave up 9 bases, with 26 bases separating them. This CDR3 region has 17 residues. The CDR3 loop reads CASSPHPQGRFGGEQFF. CDR3 DNA: TGTGCCAGCAGCCCCCACCCACAGGGTAGATTCGGTGGTGAGCAGTTCTTC.

V and J are TRBV19 and TRBJ2-7; 9 bases agree with TRBD1. The CDR3 sequence is 13 residues long. Germline CDR1 reads LNHDA; CDR2 reads SQIVND (reference sequence). Trimming took 9 bases from V and 2 from J; bases not matched to a gene: 5. In DNA, the CDR3 is TGTGCCAGCGGGACAGGGCTCCCCTACGAGCAGTACTTC. It encodes CASGTGLPYEQYF.

V is TRBV5-8 and J is TRBJ2-1; 7 bases map to TRBD1. The CDR3 covers 16 residues. The trim removed 6 bases at V and 7 bases at J, leaving 16 bases unmatched. The germline CDR1 and CDR2 sequences are SGHTS and YDEGEE. The chain's CDR3 is CASTRRGGAQGNEQFF. In nucleotides, the CDR3 is TGTGCCAGCACGCGGAGAGGGGGCGCTCAGGGGAATGAGCAGTTCTTC.

The genes are TRBV29-1 and TRBJ2-1; a possible D gene is TRBD2 (6 bases). V lost 7 bases to trimming and J lost 6 bases, with 13 bases between them. CDR1 and CDR2 (germline): SQVTM, ANQGSEA. The CDR3 loop spans 12 amino acids. The CDR3 nucleotides are TGCAGCGGATCCGGGACTCTCAATGAGCAGTTCTTC. Translated, it gives CSGSGTLNEQFF.

V and J are TRBV4-2 and TRBJ2-7; possibly TRBD2 for D (5 bases). The CDR3 spans 16 residues. V lost 1 base and J 0 bases, leaving 13 bases between the germline ends. CDR1 is LGHNA, CDR2 YNFKEQ, per germline. The CDR3 nucleotides read TGTGCCAGCAGCCAAGCGGGGTCAATGGGCTCCTACGAGCAGTACTTC. Protein: CASSQAGSMGSYEQYF.

The chain combines TRBV11-1 with TRBJ2-7; 9 positions match TRBD2. This CDR3 has 13 amino acids. Germline CDR1 is SGHAT and CDR2 is FQDESV (reference sequence). V lost 5 bases to trimming and J lost 9 bases; unmatched junction nucleotides: 8. CDR3 sequence (DNA): TGTGCCAGCAGCACGGCGGGAGGGGGTGTGCAGTACTTC. Amino acids: CASSTAGGGVQYF.

V gene TRBV9 combines with J gene TRBJ2-1; D is perhaps TRBD2 (5 bases). The CDR3 sequence is 13 residues long. Germline V lookup: CDR1 SGDLS, CDR2 YYNGEE. The V end lost 3 bases, the J end lost 8 bases, and 12 bases lay between the germline ends. CDR3 region: CASSARRRDEQFF. In nucleotides, the CDR3 is TGTGCCAGCAGCGCGCGAAGGCGGGATGAGCAGTTCTTC.